A selection of T cell receptor beta chains follows, all from one sample in a study of cytomegalovirus exposure and HLA in healthy donors. Assay used: immunoSEQ multiplex PCR; TCRdb lists only in-frame clones, some missing. The sample consists of 100,000 to 150,000 clones, around 77% of them appearing once. Sequencing was carried out using PBMCs. All receptors come from a male donor in good health and CMV-seropositive. CDR3s include the opening cysteine and the closing phenylalanine or tryptophan. Fields, in order: J gene, V gene, CDR3 protein.

>TRBJ1-2|TRBV5-4
CASSSSGGDYGYTF
>TRBJ2-3|TRBV5-1
CASTHRGLTDTQYF
>TRBJ1-1|TRBV7-8
CASSITGNTEAFF
>TRBJ2-7|TRBV5-1
CASSLGQGSSYEQYF
>TRBJ2-5|TRBV11-3
CASSLGGSRGETQYF
>TRBJ2-3|TRBV9
CASSVVAGGYTDTQYF
>TRBJ2-1|TRBV19
CASTGQRGVGAYNEQFF
>TRBJ1-2|TRBV5-1
CASSLVGTEGGYTF
>TRBJ2-7|TRBV5-6
CASSAQSYEQYF
>TRBJ1-5|TRBV5-1
CASSPLGRGSNQPQHF
>TRBJ2-5|TRBV14
CASSRRPGTSGLQETQYF
>TRBJ2-7|TRBV18
CASSPQTGAPYEQYF
>-|TRBV6-1
CASSETTDRGREQYF
>TRBJ1-4|TRBV4-1
CASSQDAGYEKLFF
>TRBJ2-7|TRBV28
CASSLGDRATYEQYF
>TRBJ1-1|TRBV6-6
CASRTTGGSVDTEAFF
>TRBJ1-4|TRBV5-1
CASSLGGRREEKLFF
>TRBJ2-7|TRBV19
CASSLAGAPYEQYF